Detailed here is one TCR beta chain. The sample is drawn from a study of control samples from healthy donors and cancer patients. The data were produced by immunoSEQ multiplex PCR, yet TCRdb's version contains in-frame clones alone and is incomplete. The sample includes 90,000 to 100,000 clones, less than 85% of them seen just once. Trimming cost V 4 bases and J 4 bases; bases outside gene matches: 5. The CDR3 totals 14 residues. The germline V gene has CDR1 SQVTM and CDR2 ANQGSEA. The clonotype originates from a man aged 65 to 85 with lung cancer. The chain joins TRBV29-1 to TRBJ2-1; TRBD1 aligns across 9 bases. Sequenced: PBMCs. Written as DNA, the CDR3 is TGCAGCGTTGCCCCCGGGACAGGGTACAATGAGCAGTTCTTC. Amino acids: CSVAPGTGYNEQFF.